The 15 T cell receptor beta chains presented below share a single source sample, sequenced in a study of T cells after yellow fever vaccination. A single record per CDR3 protein comes from TCRdb applying MiXCR to the 5' RACE reads. The sample contains some 27,000 distinct CDR3 sequences, approximately 6.5% of which appear only once. Sequenced material: PBMCs, either bulk or a sorted T-cell subset (CD4+, CD8+, memory, or dextramer-sorted; not recorded which), taken on the day of the yellow fever booster vaccination. The receptor set was obtained from a man aged 25-45 years who received the YFV17D yellow fever vaccine.

This clonotype was seen only a few times. The chain employs TRBV15 and TRBJ2-7; D gene unclear. From germline, CDR1 is LNHNV and CDR2 YYDKDF (reference sequence). The length of the CDR3 is 13 residues. The V gene lost 0 bases and the J gene lost 3 bases, with 6 bases spanning the gap. In DNA form, the CDR3 reads TGTGCCACCAGCAGAGATCCGGTCTACGAGCAGTACTTC. This codes for CATSRDPVYEQYF.

This clonotype came up many times. The chain employs TRBV12-3 or TRBV12-4 and TRBJ2-5, with D possibly being TRBD2 (5 bases). The CDR3 totals 13 residues. Trimming shortened V by 8 bases and J by 1 base, and 11 bases separated the two germline ends. CDR3 loop: CASFSGPQETQYF. The DNA of the CDR3 is TGTGCCAGCTTCAGCGGACCCCAAGAGACCCAGTACTTC.

At least ten counts were recorded for this clonotype. This chain joins TRBV20-1 and TRBJ2-7; D ambiguous. Germline CDR1 and CDR2: DFQATT and SNEGSKA (reference sequence). Trimming pared 4 bases from V and 7 bases from J, leaving 14 bases between. The CDR3 extends over 12 amino acids. The CDR3: CSAIYSATEQYF. DNA of the CDR3: TGCAGTGCTATCTACAGCGCTACGGAGCAGTACTTC.

This clonotype was seen many times. This chain uses TRBV6-5 with TRBJ2-5; no clear D. The CDR3 has 14 amino acids. V dropped 2 bases and J dropped 5 bases, with 12 bases sitting between them. Germline lookup yields CDR1 MNHEY and CDR2 SVGAGI. The DNA of the CDR3 is TGTGCCAGCAGTTACGTAATCACAGACGAGACCCAGTACTTC. Its translation is CASSYVITDETQYF.

This clonotype was counted ten times or more. V gene TRBV6-1 combines with J gene TRBJ2-1; possible D gene TRBD2, 5 bases. This CDR3 region has 13 residues. Germline V gives CDR1 MNHNS, CDR2 SASEGT. The V end lost 4 bases, the J end lost 4 bases, and 8 bases lay between the germline ends. The CDR3 bases are TGTGCCAGCAGTGCTGGACTGTACAATGAGCAGTTCTTC. Its protein product is CASSAGLYNEQFF.

The chain is built from TRBV7-9 and TRBJ2-1; TRBD2 matches at 7 bases. With 1 base clipped from V and 6 bases from J, the junction kept 9 bases outside the gene matches. The CDR3 has 16 residues. Germline V lookup: CDR1 SEHNR, CDR2 FQNEAQ (reference sequence). CDR3 bases: TGTGCCAGCAGCTTAGTTGTGGTGGGGAGGGCCAATGAGCAGTTCTTC. Protein: CASSLVVVGRANEQFF. Full variable domain (outside the CDR3, taken from reference TRBV7-9 and TRBJ2-1): DTGVSQNPRHKITKRGQNVTFRCDPISEHNRLYWYRQTLGQGPEFLTYFQNEAQLEKSRLLSDRFSAERPKGSFSTLEIQRTEQGDSAMYLCASSLVVVGRANEQFFGPGTRLTVL.

This clonotype showed up many times. The chain couples TRBV21-1 to TRBJ1-1; TRBD1 is the table's D call and was not checked against the DNA. TRBV21-1 is a pseudogene. This CDR3 spans 15 amino acids. The CDR3 bases are TGTGCCAGCAGCGCCGGGACAGAGGCGAACACTGAAGCTTTCTTT. It is translated as CASSAGTEANTEAFF.

The table lists this clonotype with a few counts. CDR3 sequence (DNA): TGTGCCAGCAGCCGCGATTCCCAGTCCTACAATGAGCAGTTCTTC. Encoded protein: CASSRDSQSYNEQFF. The J gene is TRBJ2-1, the V gene TRBV9; D unresolved. The CDR3 covers 15 residues. CDR1 is SGDLS and CDR2 is YYNGEE in the germline V gene. V was trimmed by 4 bases and J by 1 base, leaving 12 bases between them. The whole variable domain, remainder taken from reference TRBV9 and TRBJ2-1, is DSGVTQTPKHLITATGQRVTLRCSPRSGDLSVYWYQQSLDQGLQFLIQYYNGEERAKGNILERFSAQQFPDLHSELNLSSLELGDSALYFCASSRDSQSYNEQFFGPGTRLTVL.

This clonotype was seen ten or more times. This CDR3 reads CASSLSGRGVADTQYF. As DNA, the CDR3 is TGTGCCAGCAGCTTGAGCGGGAGGGGGGTTGCAGATACGCAGTATTTT. The chain recombines TRBV5-4 with TRBJ2-3, with 10 bases identical to TRBD2. With 1 base clipped from V and 4 bases from J, the junction kept 6 bases outside the gene matches. In germline, CDR1 is SGHNT, CDR2 YYREEE (reference sequence). This CDR3 has 16 residues.

In its sample, this clonotype was seen many times. V usage is TRBV20-1 and J usage is TRBJ2-5; TRBD2 matches 9 bases. The CDR3 is 15 residues long. V shed 6 bases and J 5 bases; nucleotides not matched to a gene: 13. Germline CDR1 reads DFQATT; CDR2 reads SNEGSKA (reference sequence). The CDR3, as DNA: TGCAGTGCCGCCCCGTGGCGGGAGGGCGCGGAGACCCAGTACTTC. Protein sequence: CSAAPWREGAETQYF.

By sample share, this clonotype is medium-sized. V and J are TRBV29-1 and TRBJ2-5; 13 bases line up with TRBD2. The J segment lost 4 bases and the V segment lost 8 bases, leaving 13 bases of the junction unmatched. CDR3 length: 16 amino acids. CDR1 and CDR2 from the germline V gene are SQVTM and ANQGSEA. CDR3 coding DNA: TGCAGCCCTTCCGGGACTAGCGGGACTGAGGGAGAGACCCAGTACTTC. This encodes CSPSGTSGTEGETQYF.

The sample holds many counts of this clonotype. This chain uses TRBV6-1 with TRBJ2-3; the match to TRBD2 covers 8 bases. This CDR3 region has 14 residues. Losses at the gene ends were 9 bases for V and 5 bases for J; bases not matched to a gene: 10. Germline assignment: CDR1 MNHNS and CDR2 SASEGT. CDR3 region: CASTERELIDTQYF. CDR3 in DNA: TGTGCCAGTACTGAGCGGGAGTTGATAGATACGCAGTATTTT.

Many counts were recorded for this clonotype. The V gene is TRBV6-5, the J gene TRBJ1-3, with 10 positions matching TRBD1. Losses at the gene ends were 6 bases for V and 3 bases for J; bases not matched to a gene: 11. Germline values: CDR1 MNHEY, CDR2 SVGAGI. The CDR3 contains 17 residues. CDR3 coding DNA: TGTGCCAGCAGGATGGGACAGGGGTCTCTCCTTGGAAACACCATATATTTT. As protein: CASRMGQGSLLGNTIYF.

In its sample, this clonotype was seen many times. The chain is built from TRBV20-1 and TRBJ2-5, with a tentative D call TRBD2 (7 bases). The V gene lost 2 bases and the J gene lost 5 bases, with 15 bases spanning the gap. This CDR3 region has 14 residues. Per germline, CDR1 DFQATT and CDR2 SNEGSKA (reference sequence). CDR3 sequence: CSARSGGGAETQYF. The CDR3 DNA follows: TGCAGTGCTAGATCTGGAGGGGGGGCGGAGACCCAGTACTTC.

This clonotype was detected a few times. The chain joins TRBV11-3 to TRBJ2-5, with D possibly being TRBD1 (6 bases). The CDR3 has 15 amino acids. The V gene lost 2 bases and the J gene lost 2 bases, with 12 bases spanning the gap. The germline CDR1 and CDR2 sequences are SGHNT and YENEEA. The CDR3 here is CASSLRGQPQETQYF. The CDR3, as DNA: TGTGCCAGCAGCTTAAGAGGACAGCCTCAAGAGACCCAGTACTTC.